The present entry profiles one T cell receptor (beta chain) with its context. The entry originates in a study of shared clonotypes between healthy human individuals. Profiled with immunoSEQ multiplex PCR; TCRdb holds only in-frame clones, not every one. The table records over 2,000,000 clones, 93% of them present only once. CD8 cells classed as naive were CD45RO-negative and positively selected for CCR7, excluding terminally differentiated effector memory CD45RA+ cells. The clonotype comes from a man aged 18 to 30 in good health. Some clones in this sample may be carry-over from other donors' samples. Sample: naive CD8+ T cells from PBMCs.

The CDR3 DNA sequence: TGTGCCTGGAGTATCAGGAGCTCCTACGAGCAGTACTTC. Its protein is CAWSIRSSYEQYF. The chain employs TRBV30 and TRBJ2-7; D is unclear. V lost 2 bases and J 0 bases, leaving 8 bases between the germline ends. The CDR3 has 13 residues. CDR1 and CDR2 (germline): GTSNPN, SVGIG (reference sequence).